Listed here are 17 T cell receptor beta chains from one sample, sequenced in a study of follicular helper T cells after annual influenza vaccination. Noted time point: 2015-2016 season, pre-vaccination. The method was immunoSEQ multiplex PCR; TCRdb's version includes in-frame clones alone and lacks a portion of them. Of about 14,000 clones detected, about four fifths appear once; the ten largest clones hold almost 0.45%. Material: CXCR5- memory CD4+ T cells sorted from blood, obtained on the day of influenza vaccination. All receptors come from an adult who received the influenza vaccine.

This clone was seen just once. The genes are TRBV28 and TRBJ1-1, with D maybe TRBD1 (5 bases). This CDR3 is 14 amino acids long. The V gene's germline CDR1 is MDHEN and CDR2 SYDVKM. Trimming pared 7 bases from V and 7 bases from J, leaving 19 bases between. CDR3 protein: CASTLGLEGREAFF. In DNA form, the CDR3 reads TGTGCCAGCACCTTAGGGTTGGAGGGACGTGAAGCTTTCTTT.

The CDR3 loop reads CASSERQNYGYTF. DNA of the CDR3: TGTGCCAGCAGTGAACGACAGAACTATGGCTACACCTTC. V usage is TRBV2 and J usage is TRBJ1-2; TRBD1 might be the D (5 bases). Trimming shortened V by 2 bases and J by 2 bases, and 6 bases separated the two germline ends. Germline V gene data show CDR1 as SNHLY and CDR2 as FYNNEI. This CDR3 contains 13 residues.

V gene TRBV10-1 combines with J gene TRBJ1-1; 7 positions match TRBD1. Germline CDR1 WNHNN, CDR2 SYGVQD (reference sequence). With V trimmed by 7 bases and J by 4 bases, 6 bases remained unmatched. CDR3 length equals 13 residues. CDR3 coding DNA: TGCGCCAGCACACAGGGGCCGGGCACTGAAGCTTTCTTT. Protein: CASTQGPGTEAFF.

The chain couples TRBV19 to TRBJ1-1; 7 bases map to TRBD1. The CDR3 totals 16 residues. Germline-derived CDR1 and CDR2 are LNHDA and SQIVND (reference sequence). With V trimmed by 2 bases and J by 4 bases, 10 bases remained unmatched. Here the CDR3 reads CASSIKKGATGTEAFF. CDR3 in DNA: TGTGCCAGTAGTATAAAAAAGGGGGCTACGGGCACTGAAGCTTTCTTT.

This clone has only one observation. The chain couples TRBV2 to TRBJ2-5, with 9 bases that match TRBD1. CDR1 and CDR2 (germline): SNHLY, FYNNEI. Germline trimming cut 6 bases from V and 7 bases from J; bases unmatched to any gene: 9. The CDR3 runs to 14 residues. The CDR3 coding sequence is TGTGCCAGCAGGGGAGGACCGGGACAGGGGACCCAGTACTTC. Translation: CASRGGPGQGTQYF.

V and J are TRBV5-1 and TRBJ2-3; D unresolved. Germline values: CDR1 SGHRS, CDR2 YFSETQ. The germline V and J ends were trimmed by 2 bases and 5 bases, with 9 bases remaining between them. This CDR3 region has 13 residues. The CDR3 loop reads CASSLGEEDTQYF. The CDR3 bases are TGCGCCAGCAGCTTAGGTGAGGAAGATACGCAGTATTTT.

The V call is TRBV7-8, the J call TRBJ1-1; D uncertain. V was cut by 0 bases and J by 5 bases, with 10 bases left in between. The germline V gene encodes CDR1 SGHVS and CDR2 FQNEAQ. The CDR3 contains 14 residues. CDR3 sequence reads: CASSLAVGETEAFF. CDR3 nucleotides: TGTGCCAGCAGCTTAGCAGTCGGAGAGACTGAAGCTTTCTTT.

Comments on this clone: One junction end disagrees with the germline gene, perhaps due to a read error. This chain links TRBV5-4 with TRBJ2-1, with D hard to call. The CDR3 is 12 residues long. The germline V gene has CDR1 SGHNT and CDR2 YYREEE (reference sequence). CDR3 nucleotide sequence: TGTGCCAGCAGCTTCGGCCGAAATGAGGAGTTCTTC. Its protein is CASSFGRNEEFF. Together with reference TRBV5-4 and TRBJ2-1, the CDR3 gives the full variable domain: ETGVTQSPTHLIKTRGQQVTLRCSSQSGHNTVSWYQQALGQGPQFIFQYYREEENGRGNFPPRFSGLQFPNYSSELNVNALELDDSALYLCASSFGRNEEFFGPGTRLTVL.

V gene TRBV11-2 combines with J gene TRBJ1-2; 7 bases match TRBD1. Germline V gives CDR1 SGHAT, CDR2 FQNNGV. V was clipped by 1 base and J by 4 bases; unmatched bases: 3. This CDR3 spans 14 amino acids. The CDR3 DNA is TGTGCCAGCAGCTTAGGACAGGGACCCTATGGCTACACCTTC. This codes for CASSLGQGPYGYTF.

Comments on this clone: Other DNA sequences of this sample code for an identical CDR3. The rearrangement joins TRBV29-1 to TRBJ2-5; TRBD2 matches at 7 bases. CDR1 is SQVTM, CDR2 ANQGSEA, per germline. The V and J ends lost 1 base and 0 bases, in that order; junction bases with no gene match: 8. There are 16 residues in the CDR3. CDR3 sequence reads: CSVEVGGEGYQETQYF. The CDR3 DNA sequence: TGCAGCGTTGAAGTGGGGGGGGAGGGGTACCAAGAGACCCAGTACTTC.

This clone was seen a few times. The gene calls are TRBV27 and TRBJ1-2, with 9 bases identical to TRBD1. The CDR3 spans 15 residues. Germline V gene lookup returns CDR1 MNHEY and CDR2 SMNVEV (reference sequence). The V and J ends lost 3 bases and 5 bases, in that order; junction bases with no gene match: 7. CDR3 sequence reads: CASSFGLQGAYGYTF. CDR3 nucleotide sequence: TGTGCCAGCAGTTTCGGGTTACAGGGGGCGTATGGCTACACCTTC.

The chain uses TRBV28 and TRBJ1-4; D is perhaps TRBD1 (5 bases). This CDR3 is built from 13 residues. V lost 6 bases and J lost 11, with 16 bases in between. Germline CDR1 reads MDHEN; CDR2 reads SYDVKM. The CDR3: CASRPLEGRKLFF. The CDR3 DNA reads TGTGCCAGCAGACCCCTGGAGGGGAGGAAACTGTTTTTT.

This clone has only a few counts. The rearrangement joins TRBV6-4 to TRBJ2-4, with 9 bases aligning to TRBD1. Looked up from germline, CDR1 is MRHNA and CDR2 is SNTAGT. Unmatched junction bases numbered 6, after V lost 6 bases and J lost 9 bases. The CDR3 is 13 amino acids. This CDR3 is CASSEDRGSIQYF. CDR3 DNA: TGTGCCAGCAGCGAGGACAGGGGAAGCATTCAGTACTTC.

This clone has a single count. This sequence joins TRBV7-6 and TRBJ2-1; 8 nucleotides agree with TRBD2. V shed 1 base, J shed 7 bases, and the junction held 9 bases outside the gene matches. This CDR3 comprises 16 residues. Germline CDR1 SGHVS, CDR2 FNYEAQ. The CDR3 is CASSLVGSGAANEQFF. The CDR3 bases are TGTGCCAGCAGCTTAGTCGGTAGCGGGGCGGCGAATGAGCAGTTCTTC.

CDR3 in amino acids: CASSGGAANEKLFF. The DNA of the CDR3 is TGTGCCAGCAGTGGAGGGGCCGCTAATGAAAAACTGTTTTTT. This sequence joins TRBV2 and TRBJ1-4; D might be TRBD1 (5 bases). This CDR3 is built from 14 residues. Trimming stripped 4 bases from V and 3 bases from J, with 9 bases between. Germline V lookup: CDR1 SNHLY, CDR2 FYNNEI.

The chain carries TRBV2 and TRBJ2-3; tentatively, D is TRBD1 (6 bases). The CDR3 is made up of 13 amino acids. V gave up 7 bases and J gave up 1 base, with 9 bases separating them. The germline V gene has CDR1 SNHLY and CDR2 FYNNEI. CDR3 loop: CASIQGRTDTQYF. As DNA, the CDR3 is TGTGCCAGCATTCAGGGGCGCACAGATACGCAGTATTTT.

This chain uses TRBV6-6 with TRBJ1-3; unclear D gene. V lost 4 bases and J 0 bases, leaving 13 bases between the germline ends. The CDR3 totals 16 residues. The germline V gene has CDR1 MNHNY and CDR2 SVGAGI (reference sequence). In nucleotides, the CDR3 is TGTGCCAGCAGTTTACAAGACACCTCCTCTGGAAACACCATATATTTT. As protein: CASSLQDTSSGNTIYF.